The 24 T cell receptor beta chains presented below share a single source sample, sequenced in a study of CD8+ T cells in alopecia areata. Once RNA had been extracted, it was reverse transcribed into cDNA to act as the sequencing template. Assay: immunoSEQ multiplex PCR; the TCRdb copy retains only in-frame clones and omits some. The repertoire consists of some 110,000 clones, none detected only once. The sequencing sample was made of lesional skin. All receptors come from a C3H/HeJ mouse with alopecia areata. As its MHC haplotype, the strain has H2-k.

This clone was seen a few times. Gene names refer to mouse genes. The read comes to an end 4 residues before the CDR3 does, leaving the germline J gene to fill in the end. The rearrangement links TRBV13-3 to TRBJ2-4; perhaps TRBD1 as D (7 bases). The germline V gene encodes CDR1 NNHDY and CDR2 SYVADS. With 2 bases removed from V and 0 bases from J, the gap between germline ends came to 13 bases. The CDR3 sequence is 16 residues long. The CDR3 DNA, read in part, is TGTGCCAGCAGTGAAGCCAGGGGGACTAGTCAAAAC. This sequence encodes CASSEARGTSQN. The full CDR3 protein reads CASSEARGTSQNTLYF. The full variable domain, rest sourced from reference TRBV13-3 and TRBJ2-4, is EAAVTQSPRSKVAVTGGKVTLSCHQTNNHDYMYWYRQDTGHGLRLIHYSYVADSTEKGDIPDGYKASRPSQENFSLILELASLSQTAVYFCASSEARGTSQNTLYFGAGTRLSVL.

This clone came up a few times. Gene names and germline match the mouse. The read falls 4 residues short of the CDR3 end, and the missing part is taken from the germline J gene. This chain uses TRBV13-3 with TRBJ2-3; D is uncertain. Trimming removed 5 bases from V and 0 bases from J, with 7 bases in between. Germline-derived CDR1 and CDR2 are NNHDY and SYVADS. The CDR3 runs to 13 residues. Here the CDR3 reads CASRPTSAETLYF. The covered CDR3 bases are TGTGCCAGCAGACCCACTAGTGCAGAA.

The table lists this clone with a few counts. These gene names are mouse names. CDR3 in amino acids: CASSLRDKSQNTLYF. The DNA read from the CDR3 is TGTGCCAGCAGCCTCCGGGACAAAAGTCAAAAC. The chain combines TRBV13-3 with TRBJ2-4, with a possible D match to TRBD1 (6 bases). The CDR3 end falls 4 residues outside the read, so it is completed with the germline J gene. There are 15 residues in the CDR3. The V gene's germline CDR1 is NNHDY and CDR2 SYVADS. Trimming cost V 5 bases and J 0 bases, with 13 bases left between them.

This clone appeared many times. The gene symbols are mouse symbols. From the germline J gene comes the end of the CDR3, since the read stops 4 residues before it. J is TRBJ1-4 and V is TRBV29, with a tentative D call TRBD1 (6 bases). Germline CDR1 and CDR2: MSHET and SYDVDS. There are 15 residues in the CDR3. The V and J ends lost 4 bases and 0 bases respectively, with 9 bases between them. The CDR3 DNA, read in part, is TGTGCTAGCAGTTCCGGGACAATTTCCAACGAA. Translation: CASSSGTISNE. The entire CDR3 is CASSSGTISNERLFF.

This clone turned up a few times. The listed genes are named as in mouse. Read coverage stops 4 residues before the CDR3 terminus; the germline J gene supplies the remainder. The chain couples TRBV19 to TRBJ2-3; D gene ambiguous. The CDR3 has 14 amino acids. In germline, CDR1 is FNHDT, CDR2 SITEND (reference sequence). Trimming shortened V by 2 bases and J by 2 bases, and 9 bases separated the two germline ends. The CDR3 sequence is CASSIILAAETLYF. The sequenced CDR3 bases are TGTGCCAGCAGTATTATTCTGGCTGCAGAA.

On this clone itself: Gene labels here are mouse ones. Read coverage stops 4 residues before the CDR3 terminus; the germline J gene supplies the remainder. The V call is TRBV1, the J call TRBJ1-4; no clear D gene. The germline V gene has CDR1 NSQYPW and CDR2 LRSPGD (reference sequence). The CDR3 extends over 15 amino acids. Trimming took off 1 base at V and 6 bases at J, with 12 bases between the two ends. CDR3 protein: CTCSAGGRRDERLFF. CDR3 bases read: TGCACCTGCAGTGCAGGGGGAAGAAGGGACGAA.

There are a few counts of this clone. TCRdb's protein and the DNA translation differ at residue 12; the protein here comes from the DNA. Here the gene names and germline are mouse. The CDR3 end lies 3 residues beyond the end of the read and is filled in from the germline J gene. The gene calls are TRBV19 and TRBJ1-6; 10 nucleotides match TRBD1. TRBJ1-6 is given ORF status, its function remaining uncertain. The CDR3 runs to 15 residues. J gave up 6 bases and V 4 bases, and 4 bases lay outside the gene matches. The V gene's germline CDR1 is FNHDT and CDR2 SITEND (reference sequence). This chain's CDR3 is CASSLGTGVNSPLYF. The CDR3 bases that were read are TGTGCCAGCAGTCTTGGGACAGGGGTTAATTCGCCC.

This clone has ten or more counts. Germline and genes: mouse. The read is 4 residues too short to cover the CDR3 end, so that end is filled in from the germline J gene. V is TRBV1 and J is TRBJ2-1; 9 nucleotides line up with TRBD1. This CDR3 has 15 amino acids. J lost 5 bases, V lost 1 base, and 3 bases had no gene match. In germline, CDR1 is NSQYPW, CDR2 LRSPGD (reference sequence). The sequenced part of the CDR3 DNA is TGCACCTGCAGTGCAGTCCGGGACAGGGATGCT. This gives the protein CTCSAVRDRDA. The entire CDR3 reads CTCSAVRDRDAEQFF. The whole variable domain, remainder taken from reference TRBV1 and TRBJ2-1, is VTLLEQNPRWRLVPRGQAVNLRCILKNSQYPWMSWYQQDLQKQLQWLFTLRSPGDKEVKSLPGADYLATRVTDTELRLQVANMSQGRTLYCTCSAVRDRDAEQFFGPGTRLTVL.

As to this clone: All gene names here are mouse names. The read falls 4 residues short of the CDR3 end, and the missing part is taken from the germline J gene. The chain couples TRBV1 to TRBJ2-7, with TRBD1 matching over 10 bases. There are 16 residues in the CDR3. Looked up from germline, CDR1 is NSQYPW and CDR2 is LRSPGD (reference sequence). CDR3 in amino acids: CTCSALTGTGEYEQYF. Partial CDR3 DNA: TGCACCTGCAGTGCGCTTACCGGGACAGGGGAATAT.

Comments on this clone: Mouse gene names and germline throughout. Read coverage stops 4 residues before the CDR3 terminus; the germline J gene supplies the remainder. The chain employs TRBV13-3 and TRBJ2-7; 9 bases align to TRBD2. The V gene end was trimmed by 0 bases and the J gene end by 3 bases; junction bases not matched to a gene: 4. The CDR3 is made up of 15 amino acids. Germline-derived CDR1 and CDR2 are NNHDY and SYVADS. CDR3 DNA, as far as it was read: TGTGCCAGCAGTGATGTAAGGACTGGGGTCTAT. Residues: CASSDVRTGVY. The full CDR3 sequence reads CASSDVRTGVYEQYF.

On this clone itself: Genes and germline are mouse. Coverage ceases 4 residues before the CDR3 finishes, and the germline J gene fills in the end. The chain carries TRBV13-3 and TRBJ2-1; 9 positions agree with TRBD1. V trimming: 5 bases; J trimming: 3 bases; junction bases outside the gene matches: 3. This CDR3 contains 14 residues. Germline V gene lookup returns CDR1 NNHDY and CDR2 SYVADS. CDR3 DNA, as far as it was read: TGTGCCAGCAGAACAGGGGGCCCCTATGCT. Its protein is CASRTGGPYA. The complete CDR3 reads CASRTGGPYAEQFF.

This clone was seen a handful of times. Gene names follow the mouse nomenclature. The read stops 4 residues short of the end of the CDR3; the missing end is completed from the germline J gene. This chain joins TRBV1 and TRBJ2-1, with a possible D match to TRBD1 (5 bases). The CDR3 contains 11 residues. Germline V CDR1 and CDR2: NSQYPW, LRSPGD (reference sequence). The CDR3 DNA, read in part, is TGCACCTGCAGAAGACAGGCT. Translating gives CTCRRQA. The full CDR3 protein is CTCRRQAEQFF.

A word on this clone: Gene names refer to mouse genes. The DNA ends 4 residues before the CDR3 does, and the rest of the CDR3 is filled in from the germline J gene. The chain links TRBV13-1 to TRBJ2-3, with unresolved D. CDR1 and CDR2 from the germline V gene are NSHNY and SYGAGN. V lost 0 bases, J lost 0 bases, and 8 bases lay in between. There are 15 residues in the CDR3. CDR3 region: CASSDAQASAETLYF. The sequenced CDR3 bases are TGTGCCAGCAGTGATGCCCAGGCTAGTGCAGAA.

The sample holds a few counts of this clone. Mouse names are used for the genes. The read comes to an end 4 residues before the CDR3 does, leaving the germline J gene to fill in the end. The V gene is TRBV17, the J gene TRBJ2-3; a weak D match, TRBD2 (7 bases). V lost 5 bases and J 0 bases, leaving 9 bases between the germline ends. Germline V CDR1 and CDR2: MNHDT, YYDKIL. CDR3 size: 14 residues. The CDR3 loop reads CASSWGASAETLYF. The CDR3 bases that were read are TGTGCTAGCAGTTGGGGGGCTAGTGCAGAA.

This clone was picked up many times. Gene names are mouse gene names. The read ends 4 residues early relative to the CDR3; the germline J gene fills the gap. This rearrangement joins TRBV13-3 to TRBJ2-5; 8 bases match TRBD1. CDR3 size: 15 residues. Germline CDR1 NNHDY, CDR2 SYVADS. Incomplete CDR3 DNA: TGTGCCAGCAGTGATGGGCAGGGGGCGCCGGAC. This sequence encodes CASSDGQGAPD. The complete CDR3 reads CASSDGQGAPDTQYF.

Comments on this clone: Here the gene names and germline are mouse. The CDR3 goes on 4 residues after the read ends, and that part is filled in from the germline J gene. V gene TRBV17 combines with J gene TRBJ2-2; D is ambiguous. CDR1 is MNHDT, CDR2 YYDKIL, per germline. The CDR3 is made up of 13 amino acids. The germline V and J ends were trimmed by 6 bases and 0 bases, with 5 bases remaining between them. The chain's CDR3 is CASRQANTGQLYF. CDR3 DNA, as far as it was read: TGTGCTAGCAGACAAGCAAACACCGGG.

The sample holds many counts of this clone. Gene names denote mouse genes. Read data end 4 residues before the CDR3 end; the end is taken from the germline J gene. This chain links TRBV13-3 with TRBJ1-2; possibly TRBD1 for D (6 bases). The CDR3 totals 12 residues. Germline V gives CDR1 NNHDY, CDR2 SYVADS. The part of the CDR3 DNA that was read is TGTGCCAGCAGGCAACAGGGAGAC. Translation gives CASRQQGD. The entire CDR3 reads CASRQQGDDYTF.

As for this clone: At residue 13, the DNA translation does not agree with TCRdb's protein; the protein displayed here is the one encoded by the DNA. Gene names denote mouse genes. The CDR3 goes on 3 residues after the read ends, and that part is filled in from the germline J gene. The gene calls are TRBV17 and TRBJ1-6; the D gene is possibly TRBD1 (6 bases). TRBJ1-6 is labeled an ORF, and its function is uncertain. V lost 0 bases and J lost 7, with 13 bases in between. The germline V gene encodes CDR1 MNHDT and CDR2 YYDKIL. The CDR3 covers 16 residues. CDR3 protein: CASSRDPPGVNSPLYF. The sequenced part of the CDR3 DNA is TGTGCTAGCAGTAGAGATCCCCCAGGGGTGAATTCGCCC.

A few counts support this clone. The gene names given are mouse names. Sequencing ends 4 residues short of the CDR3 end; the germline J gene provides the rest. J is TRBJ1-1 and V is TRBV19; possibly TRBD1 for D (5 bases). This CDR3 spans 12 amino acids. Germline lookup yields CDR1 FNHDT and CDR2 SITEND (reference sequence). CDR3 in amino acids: CASSITGEEVFF. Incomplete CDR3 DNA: TGTGCCAGCAGTATAACAGGAGAA.

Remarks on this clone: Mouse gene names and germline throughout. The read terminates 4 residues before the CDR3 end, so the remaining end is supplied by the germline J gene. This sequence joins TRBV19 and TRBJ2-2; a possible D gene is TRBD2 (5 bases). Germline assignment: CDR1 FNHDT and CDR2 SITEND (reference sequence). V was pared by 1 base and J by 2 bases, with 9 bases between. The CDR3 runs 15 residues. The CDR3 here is CASSINGENTGQLYF. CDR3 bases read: TGTGCCAGCAGTATAAATGGGGAGAACACCGGG.

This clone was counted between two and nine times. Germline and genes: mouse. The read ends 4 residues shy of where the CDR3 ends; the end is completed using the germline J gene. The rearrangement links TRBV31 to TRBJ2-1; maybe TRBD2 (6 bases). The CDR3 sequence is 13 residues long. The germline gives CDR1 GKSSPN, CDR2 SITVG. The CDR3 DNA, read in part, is TGTGCCTGGAGCTCGGGACTTTCTCCT. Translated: CAWSSGLSP. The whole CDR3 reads CAWSSGLSPEQFF.

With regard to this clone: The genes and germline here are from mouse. CDR3 bases read: TGCACCTGCAGTGCAACTGGGGGGGCAGACCAAGAC. Amino acid sequence: CTCSATGGADQD. The full CDR3 reads CTCSATGGADQDTQYF. The chain is built from TRBV1 and TRBJ2-5; 11 bases line up with TRBD2. The DNA ends 4 residues before the CDR3 does, and the rest of the CDR3 is filled in from the germline J gene. J gave up 1 base and V 2 bases, and 2 bases lay outside the gene matches. CDR1 is NSQYPW and CDR2 is LRSPGD in the germline V gene (reference sequence). CDR3 length equals 16 residues.

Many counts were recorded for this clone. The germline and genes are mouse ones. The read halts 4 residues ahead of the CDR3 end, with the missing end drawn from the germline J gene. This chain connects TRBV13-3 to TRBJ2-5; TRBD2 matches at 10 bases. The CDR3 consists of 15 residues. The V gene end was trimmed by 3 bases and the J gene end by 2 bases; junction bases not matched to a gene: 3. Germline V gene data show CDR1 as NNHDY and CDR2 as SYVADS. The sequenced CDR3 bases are TGTGCCAGCAGTGCCCGGGACTGGGGCCAAGAC. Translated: CASSARDWGQD. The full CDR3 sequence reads CASSARDWGQDTQYF.

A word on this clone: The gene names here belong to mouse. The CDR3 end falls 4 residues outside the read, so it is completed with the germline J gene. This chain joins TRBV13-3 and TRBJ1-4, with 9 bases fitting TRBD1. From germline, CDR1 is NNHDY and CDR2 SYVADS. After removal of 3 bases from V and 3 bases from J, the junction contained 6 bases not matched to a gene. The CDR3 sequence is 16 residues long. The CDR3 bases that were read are TGTGCCAGCAGTGGCCGGGACAGGGACCCCAACGAA. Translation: CASSGRDRDPNE. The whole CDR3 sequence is CASSGRDRDPNERLFF.